These T cell receptor beta chains were read from a single sample in a study of T cells in Graves' hyperthyroidism and ophthalmopathy. MiXCR was run by TCRdb on the multiplex PCR reads, yielding one entry per CDR3 protein. The sample shows about 640,000 distinct CDR3 sequences, around 21% of them seen only once. Specimen: blood. Receptors originate from a man younger than 45 with Graves' ophthalmopathy. Both conserved end residues are part of each CDR3. Each record gives: J gene, D gene, V gene, clone size, CDR3 DNA, CDR3 protein. The D gene is left open where the match is weak. The size of a clone is reported for some rows only, either as once, few or many, or as a class for expanded clones.

TRBJ1-1 - TRBV7-9 few TGTGCCACGGGTGCCGGGGCTAACACTGAAGCTTTCTTT CATGAGANTEAFF
TRBJ2-1 TRBD2 TRBV30 - TGTGCCTGGAGTGGACTAGCGGGAGGGCAGATCATAGGTGAGCAGTTCTTC CAWSGLAGGQIIGEQFF
TRBJ2-7 - TRBV20-1 many TGCAGTGCCCTTGGGGCCCTGGGGTTCGAGCAGTACTTC CSALGALGFEQYF
TRBJ2-1 - TRBV2 many TGTGCCAGCAGTTCGGACAGCCTTTACAATGAGCAGTTCTTC CASSSDSLYNEQFF
TRBJ1-4 - TRBV9 - TGTGCCAGCAGCGTAGAGGACGGGGGAAAACTGTTTTTT CASSVEDGGKLFF
TRBJ1-1 TRBD1 TRBV6-1 few TGTGCCAGCGGCATACAGGGGGCGAACACTGAAGCTTTCTTT CASGIQGANTEAFF
TRBJ2-2 - TRBV29-1 - TGCAGCGCACGACAGGTGCACACCGGGGAGCTGTTTTTT CSARQVHTGELFF
TRBJ2-5 TRBD1 TRBV5-1 few TGCGCCAGCAGCTCCGACAGGGAGAAGACCCAGTACTTC CASSSDREKTQYF
TRBJ2-1 TRBD2 TRBV7-3 many TGTGCCAGCAGCTTAACGGGGGCGGGAGGGCCCTACAATGAGCAGTTCTTC CASSLTGAGGPYNEQFF
TRBJ2-1 TRBD2 TRBV29-1 - TGCAGCGTTGAAGGTCGAAGGCTAGCGGGGCTCAACAATGAGCAGTTCTTC CSVEGRRLAGLNNEQFF
TRBJ2-1 - TRBV7-9 many TGTGCCAGCAGCTTAGGCTCGGAGGAGCAGTTCTTC CASSLGSEEQFF
TRBJ2-7 - TRBV7-2 many TGTGCCAGCAGCTTAGGCGGTAGCGTTCCGTCCTACGAGCAGTACTTC CASSLGGSVPSYEQYF
TRBJ1-5 - TRBV5-1 many TGCGCCAGCAGCTTGGTAGAGGGTTATCCCCAGCATTTT CASSLVEGYPQHF
TRBJ2-3 TRBD2 TRBV20-1 few TGCAGTGCGGAAGGAGCTAGCGGGAGTCCAGATACGCAGTATTTT CSAEGASGSPDTQYF
TRBJ2-1 - TRBV6-1 few TGTGCCAGCAGTGTTGAGGGATCACCAACCCACAATGAGCAGTTCTTC CASSVEGSPTHNEQFF
TRBJ2-7 - TRBV25-1 - TGTGCCAGCGAAAACGACAGGAGCTACGAGCAGTACTTC CASENDRSYEQYF
TRBJ2-1 - TRBV30 - TGTGCCTGGAGTTGGAGGGATAACTACAATGAGCAGTTCTTC CAWSWRDNYNEQFF
TRBJ2-3 - TRBV7-2 many TGTGCCAGCTCACCGTTGGGGGATACGCAGTATTTT CASSPLGDTQYF
TRBJ2-3 - TRBV7-9 - TGTGCCAGCAGCTTAGGGGCTAGCCGGGGCACAGATACGCAGTATTTT CASSLGASRGTDTQYF